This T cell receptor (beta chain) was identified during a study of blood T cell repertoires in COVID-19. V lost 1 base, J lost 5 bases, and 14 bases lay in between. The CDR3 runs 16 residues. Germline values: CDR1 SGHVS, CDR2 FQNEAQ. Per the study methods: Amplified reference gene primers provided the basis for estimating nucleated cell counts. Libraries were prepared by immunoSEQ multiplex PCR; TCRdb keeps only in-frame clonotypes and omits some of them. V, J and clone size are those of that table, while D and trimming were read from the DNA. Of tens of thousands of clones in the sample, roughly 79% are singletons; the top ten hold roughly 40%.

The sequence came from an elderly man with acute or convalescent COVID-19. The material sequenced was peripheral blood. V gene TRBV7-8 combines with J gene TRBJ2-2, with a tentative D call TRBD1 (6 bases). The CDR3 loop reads CASSLVAGTRTGELFF. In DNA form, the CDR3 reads TGTGCCAGCAGCTTAGTGGCCGGGACAAGAACCGGGGAGCTGTTTTTT.